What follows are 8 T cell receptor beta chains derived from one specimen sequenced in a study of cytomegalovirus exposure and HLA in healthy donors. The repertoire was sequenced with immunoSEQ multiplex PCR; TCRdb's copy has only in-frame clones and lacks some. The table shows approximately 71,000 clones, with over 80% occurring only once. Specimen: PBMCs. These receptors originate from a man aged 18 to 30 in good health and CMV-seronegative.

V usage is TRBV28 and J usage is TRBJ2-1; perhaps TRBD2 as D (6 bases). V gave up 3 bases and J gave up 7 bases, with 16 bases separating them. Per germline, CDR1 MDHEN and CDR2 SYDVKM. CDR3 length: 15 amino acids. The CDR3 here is CASSLPGLPGNEQFF. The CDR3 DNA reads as TGTGCCAGCAGTTTGCCAGGACTACCGGGGAATGAGCAGTTCTTC. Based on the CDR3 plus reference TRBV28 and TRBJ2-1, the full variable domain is DVKVTQSSRYLVKRTGEKVFLECVQDMDHENMFWYRQDPGLGLRLIYFSYDVKMKEKGDIPEGYSVSREKKERFSLILESASTNQTSMYLCASSLPGLPGNEQFFGPGTRLTVL.

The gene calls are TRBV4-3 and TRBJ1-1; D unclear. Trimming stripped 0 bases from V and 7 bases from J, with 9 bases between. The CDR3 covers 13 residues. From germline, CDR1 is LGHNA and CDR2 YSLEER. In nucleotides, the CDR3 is TGCGCCAGCAGCCAAGATCGGGAGATTGAAGCTTTCTTT. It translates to CASSQDREIEAFF.

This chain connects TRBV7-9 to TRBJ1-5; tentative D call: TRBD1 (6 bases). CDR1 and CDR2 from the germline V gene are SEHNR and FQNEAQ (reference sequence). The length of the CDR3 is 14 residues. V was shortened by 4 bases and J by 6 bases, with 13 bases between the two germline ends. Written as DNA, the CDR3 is TGTGCCAGCAGCTCCACAGGGAACACTCAGCCCCAGCATTTT. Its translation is CASSSTGNTQPQHF.

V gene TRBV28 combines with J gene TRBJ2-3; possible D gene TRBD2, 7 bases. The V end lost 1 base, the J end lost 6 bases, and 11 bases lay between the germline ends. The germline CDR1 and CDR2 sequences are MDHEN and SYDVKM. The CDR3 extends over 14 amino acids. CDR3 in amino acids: CASSLSGGPDTQYF. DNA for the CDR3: TGTGCCAGCAGTTTATCCGGGGGGCCTGATACGCAGTATTTT.

The CDR3 reads CAWSVFVGGNTIYF. For the CDR3, the DNA is TGTGCCTGGAGTGTATTTGTCGGGGGAAACACCATATATTTT. V is TRBV30 and J is TRBJ1-3; no reliable D call. Trimming left V 0 bases short and J 4 bases short, with 10 bases between. Germline CDR1 and CDR2: GTSNPN and SVGIG (reference sequence). The CDR3 spans 14 residues.

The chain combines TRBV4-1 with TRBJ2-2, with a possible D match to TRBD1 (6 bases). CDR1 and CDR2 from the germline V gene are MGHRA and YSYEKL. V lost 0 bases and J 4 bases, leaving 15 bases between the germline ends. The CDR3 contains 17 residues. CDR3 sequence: CASSQDRRLRGTGELFF. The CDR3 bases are TGCGCCAGCAGCCAAGATCGCAGGCTCAGGGGCACCGGGGAGCTGTTTTTT.

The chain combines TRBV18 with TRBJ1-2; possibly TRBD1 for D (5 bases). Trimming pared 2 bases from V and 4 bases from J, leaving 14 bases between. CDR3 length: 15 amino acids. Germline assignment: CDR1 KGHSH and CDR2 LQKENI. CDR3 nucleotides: TGTGCCAGCTCACCAGGGCAGGGTGGTCCCTATGGCTACACCTTC. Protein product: CASSPGQGGPYGYTF.

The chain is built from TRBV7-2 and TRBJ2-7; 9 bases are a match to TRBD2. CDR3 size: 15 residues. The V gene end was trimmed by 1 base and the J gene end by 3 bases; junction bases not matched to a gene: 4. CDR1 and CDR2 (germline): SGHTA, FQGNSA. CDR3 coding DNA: TGTGCCAGCAGCTTAGTCAGTAGCGGGAGCTACGAGCAGTACTTC. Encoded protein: CASSLVSSGSYEQYF.